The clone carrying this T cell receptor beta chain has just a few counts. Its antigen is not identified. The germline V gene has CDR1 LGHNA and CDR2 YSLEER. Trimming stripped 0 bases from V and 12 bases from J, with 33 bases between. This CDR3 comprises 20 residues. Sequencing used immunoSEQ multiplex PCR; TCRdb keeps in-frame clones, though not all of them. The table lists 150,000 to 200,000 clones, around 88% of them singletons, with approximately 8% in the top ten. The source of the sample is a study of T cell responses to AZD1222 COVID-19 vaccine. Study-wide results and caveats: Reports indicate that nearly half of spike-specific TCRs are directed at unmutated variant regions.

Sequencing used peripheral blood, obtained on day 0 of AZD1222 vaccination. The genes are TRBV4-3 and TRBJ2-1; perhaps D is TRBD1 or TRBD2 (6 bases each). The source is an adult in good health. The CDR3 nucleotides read TGCGCCAGCAGCCAAGAGTCGTCAGGGGTAGGTAGCGGAACCGCCATCAGGCAGTTCTTC. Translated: CASSQESSGVGSGTAIRQFF.